These 22 T cell receptor beta chains were sequenced from one sample in a study of T cell repertoires in cytomegalovirus infection. TCRdb independently ran MiXCR on the reads; one entry per CDR3 protein. Counted here are 700,000 to 850,000 distinct CDR3 sequences, about 33% occurring once; the ten biggest clones make up around 11%. No antigens are known for them. This material consisted of cultured CD8+ T cells from PBMCs, taken from culture after CMV antigen stimulation. These receptors were obtained from a human donor in good health (CMV status not recorded). Some clones in this sample may be carry-over from other donors' samples.

This clonotype was recorded at least ten times. The chain couples TRBV7-8 to TRBJ1-5; D ambiguous. The CDR3 spans 16 residues. Trimming shortened V by 2 bases and J by 3 bases, and 14 bases separated the two germline ends. Germline-derived CDR1 and CDR2 are SGHVS and FQNEAQ. Here the CDR3 reads CASSLQVSGNNQPQHF. The CDR3 DNA is TGTGCCAGCAGCTTACAGGTTTCGGGGAACAATCAGCCCCAGCATTTT.

This clonotype appeared many times. The chain joins TRBV10-3 to TRBJ1-1, with 7 bases aligning to TRBD1. CDR1 and CDR2 from the germline V gene are ENHRY and SYGVKD. The J segment lost 7 bases and the V segment lost 10 bases, leaving 12 bases of the junction unmatched. The CDR3 length is 13 residues. CDR3 sequence reads: CATKTGRKDEAFF. CDR3 coding DNA: TGTGCCACTAAGACAGGGCGAAAAGATGAAGCTTTCTTT.

The genes are TRBV27 and TRBJ2-5; D ambiguous. V was pared by 4 bases and J by 2 bases, with 11 bases between. The CDR3 contains 14 residues. Per the germline V gene, CDR1 is MNHEY and CDR2 is SMNVEV (reference sequence). The CDR3 sequence: CASSSPRWQETQYF. The DNA of the CDR3 is TGTGCCAGCAGTTCCCCCCGTTGGCAAGAGACCCAGTACTTC.

The chain couples TRBV11-2 to TRBJ1-1, with unresolved D. V was trimmed by 1 base and J by 3 bases, leaving 9 bases between them. Germline assignment: CDR1 SGHAT and CDR2 FQNNGV. There are 14 residues in the CDR3. CDR3 in amino acids: CASSLGSGYTEAFF. The CDR3 DNA sequence: TGTGCCAGCAGCTTAGGGTCGGGGTACACTGAAGCTTTCTTT. Supplemented by reference TRBV11-2 and TRBJ1-1, the full variable domain reads EAGVAQSPRYKIIEKRQSVAFWCNPISGHATLYWYQQILGQGPKLLIQFQNNGVVDDSQLPKDRFSAERLKGVDSTLKIQPAKLEDSAVYLCASSLGSGYTEAFFGQGTRLTVV.

The chain combines TRBV7-6 with TRBJ2-7; a possible D gene is TRBD1 (5 bases). Germline loops: CDR1 SGHVS, CDR2 FNYEAQ. Between the trimmed V and J ends, which lost 1 base and 5 bases, there was a span of 9 bases. The CDR3 has 13 residues. CDR3 region: CASSLGPGNEQYV. The CDR3 DNA reads as TGTGCCAGCAGCTTAGGGCCAGGGAACGAGCAGTACGTC.

J is TRBJ2-1 and V is TRBV14, with D tentatively TRBD1 or TRBD2 (5 bases each). The CDR3 loop spans 16 amino acids. Germline CDR1 is SGHDN and CDR2 is FVKESK. Deletions cut 0 bases from V and 6 bases from J, with 15 bases between. Written as DNA, the CDR3 is TGTGCCAGCAGCCAAGATGGTCGGGGCCATTTCAATGAGCAGTTCTTC. Translating it yields CASSQDGRGHFNEQFF.

In its sample, this clonotype was seen a few times. The chain is built from TRBV10-3 and TRBJ2-7; TRBD1 matches at 10 bases. The germline V gene encodes CDR1 ENHRY and CDR2 SYGVKD. The V and J ends lost 7 bases and 1 base, in that order; junction bases with no gene match: 4. The length of the CDR3 is 14 residues. The CDR3 DNA reads as TGTGCCATCAAAGGGACAGGGGCATCCTACGAGCAGTACTTC. Protein: CAIKGTGASYEQYF.

This clonotype was seen repeatedly, ten times or more. The chain carries TRBV12-3 or TRBV12-4 and TRBJ2-7, with 7 bases lining up with TRBD1. This CDR3 region has 12 residues. The trim removed 6 bases at V and 7 bases at J, leaving 6 bases unmatched. The CDR3 DNA is TGTGCCAGCAGCCCGGGACAGCTAGAGCAGTACTTC. Translating gives CASSPGQLEQYF.

V is TRBV12-3 or TRBV12-4 and J is TRBJ2-3, with D possibly being TRBD1 (5 bases). The CDR3 is 15 amino acids. Trimming took 5 bases from V and 1 from J, leaving 13 bases between them. The CDR3 here is CASSRPLRGTDTQYF. The CDR3 coding sequence is TGTGCCAGCAGTCGACCCCTCAGGGGCACAGATACGCAGTATTTT.

The genes are TRBV12-3 or TRBV12-4 and TRBJ1-2, with a possible D match to TRBD1 (6 bases). The CDR3 has 15 amino acids. Trimming removed 1 base at V and 6 bases at J, with 15 bases between. In DNA, the CDR3 is TGTGCCAGCAGTTTAGTCCAGGGGCACGTGGATGGCTACACCTTC. Translation gives CASSLVQGHVDGYTF.

Concerning this clonotype itself: One junction end disagrees with the germline gene, perhaps due to a read error. The rearrangement links TRBV7-6 to TRBJ2-5; 7 bases line up with TRBD2. The CDR3 loop spans 14 amino acids. In germline, CDR1 is SGHVS, CDR2 FNYEAQ. In nucleotides, the CDR3 is TGTGCCAGCAGACGTTTAGGGGAGGGAGAGACCCTGTACTTC. This codes for CASRRLGEGETLYF.

The chain is built from TRBV27 and TRBJ1-5, with unresolved D. Germline CDR1 is MNHEY and CDR2 is SMNVEV (reference sequence). V lost 6 bases, J lost 6 bases, and 9 bases lay in between. The CDR3 has 12 residues. The CDR3 here is CASRQGAQPQHF. In DNA, the CDR3 is TGTGCCAGCAGGCAAGGTGCTCAGCCCCAGCATTTT.

This clonotype has a count of ten or more. The chain joins TRBV7-9 to TRBJ1-2; maybe TRBD1 (5 bases). CDR1 is SEHNR, CDR2 FQNEAQ, per germline (reference sequence). V was shortened by 6 bases and J by 4 bases, with 9 bases between the two germline ends. This CDR3 contains 12 residues. The CDR3 sequence: CASRGVGYGYTF. CDR3 bases: TGTGCCAGCAGGGGGGTGGGCTATGGCTACACCTTC.

The chain employs TRBV19 and TRBJ1-1; the D is unclear. With 8 bases removed from V and 11 bases from J, the gap between germline ends came to 18 bases. The CDR3 consists of 12 residues. CDR1 LNHDA and CDR2 SQIVND come from the germline V gene (reference sequence). The CDR3 sequence is CASSPRVREAFF. CDR3 DNA: TGTGCCAGTTCCCCTCGGGTCCGAGAGGCTTTCTTT.

The genes are TRBV6-8 and TRBJ2-5; 7 bases match TRBD1. Looked up from germline, CDR1 is MNHGY and CDR2 is SAAAGT. The CDR3 length is 18 residues. The junction had 12 bases not matched to a gene; V was cut back by 1 base and J by 1 base. CDR3: CASSYFEPYGTAQETQYF. Here the CDR3 DNA reads TGTGCCAGCAGTTACTTCGAGCCTTACGGGACAGCCCAAGAGACCCAGTACTTC.

The rearrangement links TRBV29-1 to TRBJ1-1; TRBD1 aligns across 7 bases. This CDR3 has 15 residues. The germline CDR1 and CDR2 sequences are SQVTM and ANQGSEA. The V and J ends lost 3 bases and 4 bases, in that order; junction bases with no gene match: 11. The CDR3 coding sequence is TGCAGCGTTGACGGGGTAGACAGGGCCGGCACTGAAGCTTTCTTT. Its translation: CSVDGVDRAGTEAFF.

The chain joins TRBV6-1 to TRBJ2-6; tentatively, D is TRBD1 (6 bases). The CDR3 runs 20 residues. Trimming left V 2 bases short and J 0 bases short, with 20 bases between. Germline V gives CDR1 MNHNS, CDR2 SASEGT. The CDR3 DNA reads TGTGCCAGCAGTGAAATCGGCAGGGGCCCCCAATACTCTGGGGCCAACGTCCTGACTTTC. Its protein product is CASSEIGRGPQYSGANVLTF.

This clonotype has just a few counts. V usage is TRBV6-2 or TRBV6-3 and J usage is TRBJ2-2; tentative D call: TRBD1 (6 bases). V was cut by 10 bases and J by 6 bases, with 18 bases left in between. Germline V gene lookup returns CDR1 MNHEY and CDR2 SVGEGT. CDR3 length: 14 residues. The CDR3 protein is CATSGSGAPGELFF. Written as DNA, the CDR3 is TGTGCCACCTCTGGATCAGGGGCACCCGGGGAGCTGTTTTTT.

This clonotype was observed many times. DNA for the CDR3: TGTGCCAGCAGCTTCGGGACAGCATTCACAGATACGCAGTATTTT. It codes for CASSFGTAFTDTQYF. The chain links TRBV7-6 to TRBJ2-3, with TRBD1 matching 7 bases. The CDR3 is made up of 15 amino acids. Per germline, CDR1 SGHVS and CDR2 FNYEAQ. V was pared by 3 bases and J by 2 bases, with 5 bases of the junction left unmatched.

V gene TRBV20-1 combines with J gene TRBJ2-3; D perhaps matches TRBD2 (6 bases). The CDR3 extends over 17 amino acids. Trimming took off 0 bases at V and 3 bases at J, with 19 bases between the two ends. Germline CDR1 is DFQATT and CDR2 is SNEGSKA (reference sequence). CDR3 protein: CSARDRRTGRFTDTQYF. The CDR3 DNA is TGCAGTGCTAGAGATCGGCGAACGGGGAGGTTTACAGATACGCAGTATTTT.

Only a few counts were recorded for this clonotype. V is TRBV7-9 and J is TRBJ1-1; a weak D match, TRBD1 (6 bases). With 4 bases removed from V and 4 bases from J, the gap between germline ends came to 16 bases. The CDR3 is made up of 15 amino acids. CDR1 and CDR2 from the germline V gene are SEHNR and FQNEAQ (reference sequence). CDR3 in DNA: TGTGCCAGCAGCTCCAACCTCGGACAGCGCACTGAAGCTTTCTTT. This encodes CASSSNLGQRTEAFF.

The chain joins TRBV10-3 to TRBJ2-2; no clear D. The V gene lost 6 bases and the J gene lost 4 bases, with 6 bases spanning the gap. CDR1 and CDR2 from the germline V gene are ENHRY and SYGVKD. The CDR3 length is 12 residues. CDR3 residues: CAIRDFTGELFF. CDR3 nucleotide sequence: TGTGCCATCAGGGATTTCACCGGGGAGCTGTTTTTT.